Listed here are 15 T cell receptor beta chains from one sample, sequenced in a study of Graves' ophthalmopathy and Graves' hyperthyroidism. TCR beta CDR3 amplification used RNA transcripts. Investigators did first-round RT-PCR with HTBI primers, then second-round multiplex PCR. A single record per CDR3 protein comes from TCRdb applying MiXCR to the multiplex PCR reads. The sample carries approximately 160,000 distinct CDR3 sequences, under 45% recorded once. Input material: peripheral blood. Receptors originate from a man aged 25-45 years with Graves' ophthalmopathy.

This clonotype came up many times. The rearrangement joins TRBV4-3 to TRBJ2-7, with D hard to call. Per germline, CDR1 LGHNA and CDR2 YSLEER. V was clipped by 3 bases and J by 2 bases, with 14 bases between them. The CDR3 covers 15 residues. The CDR3 coding sequence is TGCGCCAGCAGCCACGCTTTGTTGCCCACCTACGAGCAGTACTTC. Translating gives CASSHALLPTYEQYF.

The chain joins TRBV30 to TRBJ1-5, with D hard to call. CDR1 GTSNPN and CDR2 SVGIG come from the germline V gene (reference sequence). CDR3 length equals 13 residues. The ends were cut back, 1 base at V and 5 bases at J, with 9 bases in the middle. CDR3 region: CAWSAEGDQPQHF. DNA of the CDR3: TGTGCCTGGAGTGCCGAGGGCGATCAGCCCCAGCATTTT.

The chain is built from TRBV28 and TRBJ1-2, with D hard to call. The V gene lost 3 bases and the J gene lost 2 bases, with 10 bases spanning the gap. Looked up from germline, CDR1 is MDHEN and CDR2 is SYDVKM. The CDR3 has 14 residues. CDR3 amino acids: CASSFSSGNYGYTF. In nucleotides, the CDR3 is TGTGCCAGCAGTTTCAGTTCGGGGAACTATGGCTACACCTTC.

In this sample, this clonotype turned up a few times. The chain has TRBV6-2 or TRBV6-3 and TRBJ1-1; D is unclear. This CDR3 spans 14 amino acids. CDR1 is MNHEY and CDR2 is SVGEGT in the germline V gene. V lost 1 base and J 0 bases, leaving 6 bases between the germline ends. The CDR3 here is CASSYWGVNTEAFF. CDR3 nucleotide sequence: TGTGCCAGCAGTTACTGGGGAGTGAACACTGAAGCTTTCTTT.

This clonotype was found many times. The rearrangement links TRBV20-1 to TRBJ2-7; 10 positions agree with TRBD2. The trim removed 5 bases at V and 2 bases at J, leaving 6 bases unmatched. Germline assignment: CDR1 DFQATT and CDR2 SNEGSKA (reference sequence). CDR3 length: 14 residues. Here the CDR3 DNA reads TGCAGTGCTCGCCCTAGCGGGAGTCCCTACGAGCAGTACTTC. The encoded protein is CSARPSGSPYEQYF.

This clonotype was found many times. The CDR3 nucleotides are TGTGCCAGCAGTTGGGCGGGGACGGATGGCTACACCTTC. Protein product: CASSWAGTDGYTF. The J gene is TRBJ1-2, the V gene TRBV7-2; a weak D match, TRBD1 (5 bases). Trimming shortened V by 6 bases and J by 6 bases, and 14 bases separated the two germline ends. Germline assignment: CDR1 SGHTA and CDR2 FQGNSA. This CDR3 has 13 amino acids.

The chain carries TRBV7-8 and TRBJ1-5; D may be TRBD1 (5 bases). The CDR3 consists of 14 residues. The germline CDR1 and CDR2 sequences are SGHVS and FQNEAQ. Between the trimmed V and J ends, which lost 1 base and 6 bases, there was a span of 10 bases. The CDR3: CASSLGGFGQPQHF. The DNA for the CDR3 is TGTGCCAGCAGCTTAGGGGGGTTTGGTCAGCCCCAGCATTTT.

This clonotype was counted at least ten times. The V call is TRBV28, the J call TRBJ2-4; TRBD1 might be the D (5 bases). The CDR3 is 16 residues long. Trimming cost V 5 bases and J 0 bases, with 14 bases left between them. Looked up from germline, CDR1 is MDHEN and CDR2 is SYDVKM. Here the CDR3 reads CASSPFQGSAKNIQYF. The CDR3 region has the DNA TGTGCCAGCAGTCCGTTTCAGGGCTCAGCCAAAAACATTCAGTACTTC.

The sample holds a few counts of this clonotype. V gene TRBV7-9 combines with J gene TRBJ2-7; possible D gene TRBD1, 7 bases. The CDR3 has 14 amino acids. The germline CDR1 and CDR2 sequences are SEHNR and FQNEAQ (reference sequence). Trimming shortened V by 5 bases and J by 7 bases, and 18 bases separated the two germline ends. This CDR3 is CASSPRGQAGEQYF. The CDR3 coding sequence is TGTGCCAGCAGCCCCCGTGGACAGGCGGGGGAGCAGTACTTC.

V gene TRBV28 combines with J gene TRBJ1-6, with a weak D call TRBD1 (5 bases). The CDR3 is 16 amino acids. Trimming pared 5 bases from V and 3 bases from J, leaving 14 bases between. Germline V CDR1 and CDR2: MDHEN, SYDVKM. The chain's CDR3 is CASSPPGGIYNSPLHF. Here the CDR3 DNA reads TGTGCCAGCAGTCCCCCGGGGGGAATCTATAATTCACCCCTCCACTTT.

This clonotype was observed many times. V and J are TRBV7-3 and TRBJ2-4, with TRBD2 as a possible D gene (5 bases). The CDR3 has 13 residues. V was clipped by 6 bases and J by 8 bases, with 14 bases between them. CDR1 SGHTA and CDR2 FQGTGA come from the germline V gene. CDR3 in amino acids: CASRKSEGDIQYF. For the CDR3, the DNA is TGTGCCAGCAGAAAATCTGAGGGAGACATTCAGTACTTC.

This clonotype was seen many times. The V gene is TRBV4-3, the J gene TRBJ2-2; possible D gene TRBD1, 5 bases. There are 16 residues in the CDR3. Germline assignment: CDR1 LGHNA and CDR2 YSLEER. The V end lost 0 bases, the J end lost 1 base, and 9 bases lay between the germline ends. Here the CDR3 reads CASSQDGRVNTGELFF. CDR3 in DNA: TGCGCCAGCAGCCAAGACGGCAGGGTGAACACCGGGGAGCTGTTTTTT.

This clonotype has at least ten counts. The rearrangement uses TRBV24-1 and TRBJ1-1, with D hard to call. Germline V gene lookup returns CDR1 KGHDR and CDR2 SFDVKD. The germline V and J ends were trimmed by 6 bases and 4 bases, with 11 bases remaining between them. The CDR3 spans 13 residues. The CDR3 DNA is TGTGCCACCAGTCCGGGGTGGAGCACTGAAGCTTTCTTT. The encoded protein is CATSPGWSTEAFF.

This clonotype was recorded at least ten times. The chain couples TRBV5-1 to TRBJ1-5, with D unresolved. The CDR3 sequence is 14 residues long. The V end lost 4 bases, the J end lost 0 bases, and 8 bases lay between the germline ends. CDR1 SGHRS and CDR2 YFSETQ come from the germline V gene. The CDR3 coding sequence is TGCGCCAGCAGCCCATGGGGTAGCAATCAGCCCCAGCATTTT. This gives the protein CASSPWGSNQPQHF. The full variable domain, with the rest looked up from reference TRBV5-1 and TRBJ1-5, is KAGVTQTPRYLIKTRGQQVTLSCSPISGHRSVSWYQQTPGQGLQFLFEYFSETQRNKGNFPGRFSGRQFSNSRSEMNVSTLELGDSALYLCASSPWGSNQPQHFGDGTRLSIL.

This clonotype was detected many times. One end of the junction varies from germline; a read error may be responsible. The rearrangement uses TRBV19 and TRBJ2-7; D gene uncertain. The CDR3 extends over 14 amino acids. From germline, CDR1 is LNHDA and CDR2 SQIVND (reference sequence). The CDR3 loop reads CASSINGLSDEQYF. CDR3 in DNA: TGTGCCAGTAGTATAAACGGCCTCTCCGACGAGCAGTACTTC.